The 28 T cell receptor beta chains listed next were all sequenced from one sample in a study of T cell responses to AZD1222 COVID-19 vaccine. Produced via immunoSEQ multiplex PCR; TCRdb's table is partial and in-frame only. The table has 120,000 or so clones, 90% seen once; the top ten hold more than 6%. Sequencing was performed on peripheral blood, taken on day 0 of AZD1222 vaccination. The receptors here all came from an adult in good health.

The genes are TRBV28 and TRBJ2-7; 11 bases are a match to TRBD1. Germline CDR1 reads MDHEN; CDR2 reads SYDVKM. The CDR3 spans 15 residues. V shed 4 bases, J shed 7 bases, and the junction held 9 bases outside the gene matches. The DNA of the CDR3 is TGTGCCAGCAGTTCGACCGGGACAGGGGGTAAAGAGCAGTACTTC. It encodes CASSSTGTGGKEQYF.

In its sample, this clone was seen once. The J gene is TRBJ1-2, the V gene TRBV14; 8 bases align to TRBD1. The ends lost 5 bases at V and 4 bases at J; junction bases unmatched: 12. Germline CDR1 is SGHDN and CDR2 is FVKESK. The CDR3 has 16 amino acids. CDR3 sequence: CASSSKPGGRAYGYTF. For the CDR3, the DNA is TGTGCCAGCAGCTCCAAACCAGGGGGCCGTGCCTATGGCTACACCTTC. Using reference TRBV14 and TRBJ1-2 for the parts outside the CDR3, the full variable domain is EAGVTQFPSHSVIEKGQTVTLRCDPISGHDNLYWYRRVMGKEIKFLLHFVKESKQDESGMPNNRFLAERTGGTYSTLKVQPAELEDSGVYFCASSSKPGGRAYGYTFGSGTRLTVV.

The chain recombines TRBV28 with TRBJ1-4; 9 bases fit TRBD1. V gave up 5 bases and J gave up 17 bases; unmatched junction bases: 9. Germline V gene sequence: CDR1 MDHEN, CDR2 SYDVKM. The CDR3 is 12 amino acids. The CDR3 bases are TGTGCCAGCAGTGGACAGGGGTTGGGGGATTTTTTT. Translation gives CASSGQGLGDFF.

This chain connects TRBV10-1 to TRBJ2-3; 7 positions match TRBD2. CDR3 length: 14 residues. Germline CDR1 reads WNHNN; CDR2 reads SYGVQD (reference sequence). V shed 2 bases and J 4 bases; nucleotides not matched to a gene: 3. The CDR3 DNA sequence: TGCGCCAGCAGTGAGGGAGGGAGGGCAGATACGCAGTATTTT. Amino acids: CASSEGGRADTQYF.

This clone was counted once. The V and J genes are TRBV3-1 (or the pseudogene TRBV3-2) and TRBJ2-2; 9 bases line up with TRBD1. Germline V lookup: CDR1 LGHDT, CDR2 YNNKEL (reference sequence). This CDR3 has 17 residues. V trimming: 2 bases; J trimming: 6 bases; junction bases outside the gene matches: 10. The CDR3 protein is CASSQSVGTGGPGELFF. The CDR3 nucleotides read TGTGCCAGCAGCCAATCGGTAGGAACAGGGGGCCCCGGGGAGCTGTTTTTT.

The V call is TRBV28, the J call TRBJ2-5; TRBD2 aligns across 9 bases. CDR3 length: 16 residues. V lost 8 bases and J lost 5; bases outside the gene matches: 15. Looked up from germline, CDR1 is MDHEN and CDR2 is SYDVKM. The CDR3, as DNA: TGTGCCAGCCTCCCGGCGGGACTAGCCTTATCTGAGACCCAGTACTTC. Protein: CASLPAGLALSETQYF.

J is TRBJ1-4 and V is TRBV6-5; a weak D match, TRBD1 (5 bases). V was trimmed by 6 bases and J by 7 bases, leaving 15 bases between them. This CDR3 has 14 amino acids. Germline CDR1 MNHEY, CDR2 SVGAGI. The CDR3 coding sequence is TGTGCCAGCAGATCCGGTGGGGCAGGTGAAAAACTGTTTTTT. Translation gives CASRSGGAGEKLFF.

V is TRBV6-6 and J is TRBJ1-2, with no clear D. V was trimmed by 2 bases and J by 5 bases, leaving 15 bases between them. CDR3 length equals 15 residues. Germline V lookup: CDR1 MNHNY, CDR2 SVGAGI (reference sequence). The CDR3 reads CASSYHDGPNYGYTF. The DNA of the CDR3 is TGTGCCAGCAGTTACCACGACGGGCCCAATTATGGCTACACCTTC.

The chain uses TRBV29-1 and TRBJ2-7, with a weak D call TRBD2 (7 bases). In germline, CDR1 is SQVTM, CDR2 ANQGSEA. The CDR3 runs 17 residues. Trimming took off 1 base at V and 4 bases at J, with 23 bases between the two ends. The CDR3 DNA reads TGCAGCGTTGAAGGCAGGGGAGCGGGGTTCGACAGTTACGAGCAGTACTTC. It yields the protein CSVEGRGAGFDSYEQYF.

CDR3 residues: CASSILHTTNEKLFF. The CDR3 DNA follows: TGTGCCAGCAGTATCCTCCATACAACTAATGAAAAACTGTTTTTT. The chain has TRBV2 and TRBJ1-4; D ambiguous. Germline CDR1 and CDR2: SNHLY and FYNNEI. The CDR3 covers 15 residues. V was cut by 5 bases and J by 0 bases, with 10 bases left in between.

V gene TRBV15 combines with J gene TRBJ2-3; possibly TRBD1 for D (6 bases). The CDR3 totals 15 residues. V was trimmed by 1 base and J by 3 bases, leaving 11 bases between them. Germline V gene sequence: CDR1 LNHNV, CDR2 YYDKDF (reference sequence). The CDR3 coding sequence is TGTGCCACCAGCAGAGGCCTACAGGGAACAGATACGCAGTATTTT. It specifies CATSRGLQGTDTQYF.

CDR3 coding DNA: TGTGCCAGCAGTGAATTACTAAATGAGCAGTTCTTC. This gives the protein CASSELLNEQFF. V and J are TRBV2 and TRBJ2-1; no clear D. V lost 2 bases and J 7 bases, leaving 6 bases between the germline ends. The CDR3 extends over 12 amino acids. Germline CDR1 is SNHLY and CDR2 is FYNNEI.

V gene TRBV5-1 combines with J gene TRBJ1-3, with 7 bases identical to TRBD1. The V and J ends lost 5 bases and 0 bases, in that order; junction bases with no gene match: 14. This CDR3 spans 18 amino acids. The germline V gene has CDR1 SGHRS and CDR2 YFSETQ. In nucleotides, the CDR3 is TGCGCCAGCAGACAAGGGACAGCCAGCATCCTCTCTGGAAACACCATATATTTT. It encodes CASRQGTASILSGNTIYF. The entire variable domain, with the rest obtained from reference TRBV5-1 and TRBJ1-3, is as follows: KAGVTQTPRYLIKTRGQQVTLSCSPISGHRSVSWYQQTPGQGLQFLFEYFSETQRNKGNFPGRFSGRQFSNSRSEMNVSTLELGDSALYLCASRQGTASILSGNTIYFGEGSWLTVV.

The genes are TRBV24-1 and TRBJ1-5; the D is unclear. The germline V and J ends were trimmed by 5 bases and 2 bases, with 6 bases remaining between them. CDR3 length: 13 amino acids. The germline gives CDR1 KGHDR, CDR2 SFDVKD. This chain's CDR3 is CATSGDGNQPQHF. The CDR3 DNA follows: TGTGCCACCAGTGGCGACGGCAATCAGCCCCAGCATTTT.

The chain couples TRBV5-1 to TRBJ1-2; TRBD1 aligns across 9 bases. Germline V lookup: CDR1 SGHRS, CDR2 YFSETQ. The CDR3 totals 16 residues. The ends lost 0 bases at V and 6 bases at J; junction bases unmatched: 9. For the CDR3, the DNA is TGCGCCAGCAGCTTGGTTACCGGGACAGGGATCAATGGCTACACCTTC. It codes for CASSLVTGTGINGYTF.

The chain carries TRBV29-1 and TRBJ2-5, with D unresolved. The V gene's germline CDR1 is SQVTM and CDR2 ANQGSEA. CDR3 length: 14 amino acids. V lost 5 bases and J 2 bases, leaving 15 bases between the germline ends. The CDR3 loop reads CSVPLWWPQETQYF. The CDR3 DNA reads TGCAGCGTTCCCTTGTGGTGGCCTCAAGAGACCCAGTACTTC.

The chain uses TRBV5-6 and TRBJ2-3; the D gene is possibly TRBD2 (5 bases). The CDR3 has 15 amino acids. Trimming removed 1 base at V and 6 bases at J, with 15 bases between. CDR1 SGHDT and CDR2 YYEEEE come from the germline V gene. This CDR3 reads CASSLWMAGRDTQYF. The CDR3 coding sequence is TGTGCCAGCAGCTTGTGGATGGCGGGTAGGGATACGCAGTATTTT.

The chain links TRBV28 to TRBJ1-5; unclear D gene. Germline assignment: CDR1 MDHEN and CDR2 SYDVKM. The CDR3 is 13 residues long. Trimming left V 6 bases short and J 5 bases short, with 11 bases between. Written as DNA, the CDR3 is TGTGCCAGCAGGTCAAACAGTTATCAGCCCCAGCATTTT. As protein: CASRSNSYQPQHF.

The chain combines TRBV6-2 or TRBV6-3 with TRBJ1-6, with D perhaps matching TRBD1 (5 bases). The CDR3 runs to 18 residues. The germline gives CDR1 MNHEY, CDR2 SVGEGT. With 2 bases removed from V and 0 bases from J, the gap between germline ends came to 14 bases. CDR3 nucleotides: TGTGCCAGCAGTTACACGCAGGGATCGAGCTCCTATAATTCACCCCTCCACTTT. Amino acids: CASSYTQGSSSYNSPLHF.

The chain combines TRBV6-4 with TRBJ1-6; D uncertain. Per germline, CDR1 MRHNA and CDR2 SNTAGT. Trimming took 0 bases from V and 11 from J, leaving 8 bases between them. CDR3 length: 13 amino acids. The CDR3 loop is CASSDSRGTPLHF. DNA for the CDR3: TGTGCCAGCAGTGACTCAAGAGGGACACCCCTCCACTTT.

The V gene is TRBV5-1, the J gene TRBJ2-5; 10 nucleotides line up with TRBD2. CDR1 and CDR2 (germline): SGHRS, YFSETQ. The CDR3 totals 15 residues. V was clipped by 0 bases and J by 5 bases; unmatched bases: 4. The CDR3 region has the DNA TGCGCCAGCAGCTTGGGCGGGACTAGCGCGGAGACCCAGTACTTC. This codes for CASSLGGTSAETQYF.

The chain links TRBV5-6 to TRBJ2-7; D not resolved. V lost 0 bases and J lost 2, with 9 bases in between. The germline V gene has CDR1 SGHDT and CDR2 YYEEEE. This CDR3 spans 14 amino acids. The CDR3 region has the DNA TGTGCCAGCAGCTTGGGAGGTGTCGCCTACGAGCAGTACTTC. Translation gives CASSLGGVAYEQYF.

The chain recombines TRBV15 with TRBJ2-1, with D unresolved. Germline-derived CDR1 and CDR2 are LNHNV and YYDKDF (reference sequence). V was shortened by 7 bases and J by 2 bases, with 15 bases between the two germline ends. The CDR3 consists of 15 residues. CDR3 sequence: CATMGSSSPYNEQFF. The CDR3 DNA follows: TGTGCCACCATGGGAAGTAGCAGCCCCTACAATGAGCAGTTCTTC.

The chain recombines TRBV28 with TRBJ2-3, with D uncertain. Between the trimmed V and J ends, which lost 2 bases and 1 base, there was a span of 10 bases. The CDR3 sequence is 15 residues long. Germline lookup yields CDR1 MDHEN and CDR2 SYDVKM. CDR3 amino acids: CASSLRNVGTDTQYF. CDR3 DNA: TGTGCCAGCAGTTTACGGAATGTTGGCACAGATACGCAGTATTTT.

The chain employs TRBV19 and TRBJ1-4; the D gene is possibly TRBD1 (5 bases). Trimming cost V 6 bases and J 0 bases, with 17 bases left between them. Per germline, CDR1 LNHDA and CDR2 SQIVND (reference sequence). The length of the CDR3 is 17 residues. CDR3 sequence (DNA): TGTGCCAGTAGCCGGGGGGTGTCAGGAACAACTAATGAAAAACTGTTTTTT. Translation: CASSRGVSGTTNEKLFF.

The CDR3 spells CASSQSQNYEQYF. CDR3 DNA: TGCGCCAGCAGTCAATCACAGAACTACGAGCAGTACTTC. V usage is TRBV4-1 and J usage is TRBJ2-7; no clear D. Per the germline V gene, CDR1 is MGHRA and CDR2 is YSYEKL. The CDR3 loop spans 13 amino acids. Deletions cut 6 bases from V and 3 bases from J, with 12 bases between.

The chain employs TRBV10-3 and TRBJ1-1; D ambiguous. This CDR3 is 13 amino acids long. CDR1 is ENHRY, CDR2 SYGVKD, per germline. Trimming took off 10 bases at V and 1 base at J, with 13 bases between the two ends. CDR3 coding DNA: TGTGCCACCAGGAGCTTGGAGAACACTGAAGCTTTCTTT. The encoded protein is CATRSLENTEAFF.

J is TRBJ2-3 and V is TRBV27, with D maybe TRBD2 (5 bases). The germline gives CDR1 MNHEY, CDR2 SMNVEV (reference sequence). This CDR3 comprises 16 residues. V was trimmed by 4 bases and J by 0 bases, leaving 14 bases between them. The CDR3, as DNA: TGTGCCAGCAGTTCAACTAGTGAGGCTAGCACAGATACGCAGTATTTT. This sequence encodes CASSSTSEASTDTQYF.